Below are 6 T cell receptor beta chains sequenced from a single sample in a study of T cell repertoires in cytomegalovirus infection. Each CDR3 protein is one row after TCRdb ran MiXCR on the reads. The table lists a few hundred thousand distinct CDR3 sequences, roughly 42% of them singletons. Their target antigens are unknown. The sequencing used cultured PBMCs, collected from culture after CMV antigen stimulation. These receptors came from a human donor in good health (CMV status not recorded). Some clones in this sample may be carry-over from other donors' samples.

V usage is TRBV10-3 and J usage is TRBJ2-7, with D possibly matching TRBD2 (5 bases). CDR1 is ENHRY and CDR2 is SYGVKD in the germline V gene. This CDR3 region has 13 residues. The V end lost 6 bases, the J end lost 2 bases, and 11 bases lay between the germline ends. CDR3: CAIRPPGTYEQYF. The CDR3 DNA is TGTGCCATCAGGCCACCGGGAACCTACGAGCAGTACTTC.

This clonotype showed up just a few times. The chain carries TRBV7-8 and TRBJ1-4; no reliable D call. Trimming took off 3 bases at V and 10 bases at J, with 18 bases between the two ends. Germline lookup yields CDR1 SGHVS and CDR2 FQNEAQ. This CDR3 contains 15 residues. In DNA, the CDR3 is TGTGCCAGCAGCTTCCAACCACGGGAATACGTAAAACTGTTTTTT. Its translation: CASSFQPREYVKLFF. Together with reference TRBV7-8 and TRBJ1-4, the CDR3 gives the full variable domain: GAGVSQSPRYKVAKRGQDVALRCDPISGHVSLFWYQQALGQGPEFLTYFQNEAQLDKSGLPSDRFFAERPEGSVSTLKIQRTQQEDSAVYLCASSFQPREYVKLFFGSGTQLSVL.

This clonotype was seen once. The chain is built from TRBV20-1 and TRBJ2-3; TRBD2 agrees at 12 bases. The CDR3 extends over 17 amino acids. Per germline, CDR1 DFQATT and CDR2 SNEGSKA (reference sequence). V shed 5 bases, J shed 5 bases, and the junction held 14 bases outside the gene matches. The chain's CDR3 is CSAGGIASGRVQDTQYF. CDR3 DNA sequence: TGCAGTGCTGGAGGGATCGCTAGCGGGAGGGTTCAAGATACGCAGTATTTT.

This rearrangement joins TRBV4-3 to TRBJ2-5; D gene unclear. The CDR3 has 14 amino acids. The germline V and J ends were trimmed by 0 bases and 5 bases, with 10 bases remaining between them. Germline V gives CDR1 LGHNA, CDR2 YSLEER. The CDR3 loop reads CASSQDPRLETQYF. The CDR3 bases are TGCGCCAGCAGCCAAGATCCCAGGTTGGAGACCCAGTACTTC.

This clonotype was seen only a few times. This chain joins TRBV7-9 and TRBJ1-4; D gene uncertain. There are 13 residues in the CDR3. V lost 7 bases and J lost 0, with 6 bases in between. Looked up from germline, CDR1 is SEHNR and CDR2 is FQNEAQ (reference sequence). Written as DNA, the CDR3 is TGTGCCAGCACTGGTGCAACTAATGAAAAACTGTTTTTT. This encodes CASTGATNEKLFF.

The table lists this clonotype with a count of one. V usage is TRBV2 and J usage is TRBJ2-1; weak D call: TRBD1 (5 bases). CDR1 is SNHLY and CDR2 is FYNNEI in the germline V gene. Trimming took 5 bases from V and 4 from J, leaving 15 bases between them. The CDR3 is 15 amino acids. This CDR3 is CASSLSQGFYNEQFF. The CDR3 DNA sequence: TGTGCCAGCAGTTTGAGCCAGGGTTTTTACAATGAGCAGTTCTTC. The whole variable domain, remainder taken from reference TRBV2 and TRBJ2-1, is EPEVTQTPSHQVTQMGQEVILRCVPISNHLYFYWYRQILGQKVEFLVSFYNNEISEKSEIFDDQFSVERPDGSNFTLKIRSTKLEDSAMYFCASSLSQGFYNEQFFGPGTRLTVL.